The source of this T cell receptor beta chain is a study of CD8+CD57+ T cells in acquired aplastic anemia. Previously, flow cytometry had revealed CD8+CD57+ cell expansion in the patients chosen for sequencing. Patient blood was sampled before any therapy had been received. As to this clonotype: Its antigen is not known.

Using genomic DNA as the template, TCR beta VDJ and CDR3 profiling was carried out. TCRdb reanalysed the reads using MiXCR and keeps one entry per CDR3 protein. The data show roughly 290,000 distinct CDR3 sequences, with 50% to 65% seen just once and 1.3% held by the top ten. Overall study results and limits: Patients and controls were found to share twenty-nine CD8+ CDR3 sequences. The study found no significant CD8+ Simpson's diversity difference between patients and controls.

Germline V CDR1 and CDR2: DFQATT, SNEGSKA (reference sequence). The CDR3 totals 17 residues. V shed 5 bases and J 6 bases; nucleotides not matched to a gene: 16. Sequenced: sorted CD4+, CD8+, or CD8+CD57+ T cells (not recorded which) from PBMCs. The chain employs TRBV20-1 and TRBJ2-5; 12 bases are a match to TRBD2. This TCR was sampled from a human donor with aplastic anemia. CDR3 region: CSAGVFRGTSGPQTQYF. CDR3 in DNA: TGCAGTGCTGGAGTGTTCAGGGGGACTAGCGGGCCCCAGACCCAGTACTTC.